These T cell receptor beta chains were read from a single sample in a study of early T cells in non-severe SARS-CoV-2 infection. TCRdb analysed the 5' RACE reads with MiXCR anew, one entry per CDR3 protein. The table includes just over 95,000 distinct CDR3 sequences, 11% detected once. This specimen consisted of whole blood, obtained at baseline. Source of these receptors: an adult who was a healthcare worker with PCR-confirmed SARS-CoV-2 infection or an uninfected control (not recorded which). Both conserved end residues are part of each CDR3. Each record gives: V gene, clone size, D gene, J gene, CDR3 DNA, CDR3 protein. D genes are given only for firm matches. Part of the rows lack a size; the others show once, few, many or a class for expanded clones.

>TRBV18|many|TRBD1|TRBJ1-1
TGTGCCAGCTCATCAGGACAGGGGGGAAACACTGAAGCTTTCTTT
CASSSGQGGNTEAFF
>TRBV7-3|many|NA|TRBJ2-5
TGTGCCAGCAGCTTAAGCTTAGGGGGAGACCAAGAGACCCAGTACTTC
CASSLSLGGDQETQYF
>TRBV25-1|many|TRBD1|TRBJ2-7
TGTGCCAGCACCTTGGGACAGGGGGCAAGCAACTACGAGCAGTACTTC
CASTLGQGASNYEQYF
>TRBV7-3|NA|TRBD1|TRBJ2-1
TGTGCCAGCAGCCTAGGACAGGGGGTGGACAATGAGCAGTTCTTC
CASSLGQGVDNEQFF
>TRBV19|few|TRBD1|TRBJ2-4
TGTGCCAGCCGGCAGCCGGACAGGGGAAACATTCAGTACTTC
CASRQPDRGNIQYF
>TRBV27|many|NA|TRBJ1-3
TGTGCCAGCAGTCCCAGAGGGGGCTCTGGAAACACCATATATTTT
CASSPRGGSGNTIYF
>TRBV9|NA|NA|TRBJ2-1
TGTGCCAGCAGCGTAGAGGGCGCATACAATGAGCAGTTCTTC
CASSVEGAYNEQFF
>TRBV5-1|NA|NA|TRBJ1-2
TGCGCCAGCAGCTTGGATGTAAATGCGGGCGTCCAGTATGGCTACACCTTC
CASSLDVNAGVQYGYTF
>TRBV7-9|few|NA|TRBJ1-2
TGTGCCAGCAGCTTAGCGCAGGCAAACTATGGCTACACCTTC
CASSLAQANYGYTF
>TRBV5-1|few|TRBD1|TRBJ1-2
TGCGCCAGCACACGAGGGGACAGGGTCGATGGCTACACCTTC
CASTRGDRVDGYTF
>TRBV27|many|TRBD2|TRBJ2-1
TGTGCCAGCAGACCTAGCGGGAGTTACTACAATGAGCAGTTCTTC
CASRPSGSYYNEQFF
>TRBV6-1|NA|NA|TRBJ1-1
TGTGCCAGCAGTGAGAGGAACACTGAAGCTTTCTTT
CASSERNTEAFF
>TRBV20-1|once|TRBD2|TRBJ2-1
TGCAGTGCTAGTGGACTAGCGGGAGTCCTCTCTGGGAATGAGCAGTTCTTC
CSASGLAGVLSGNEQFF
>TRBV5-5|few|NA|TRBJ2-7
TGTGCCAGCAGCCGAGGGGCGGAGTGGAGCTCCTACGAGCAGTACTTC
CASSRGAEWSSYEQYF
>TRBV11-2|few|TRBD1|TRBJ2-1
TGTGCCAGCAGCCGATTTACCGGGACAGGGTCCTACAATGAGCAGTTCTTC
CASSRFTGTGSYNEQFF
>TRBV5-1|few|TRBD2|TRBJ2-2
TGCGCCAGCAGACCAACTAGCGGGAGCGTCGACACCGGGGAGCTGTTTTTT
CASRPTSGSVDTGELFF